Sequencing of this TCR beta chain was carried out in a study of Ad26.COV2.S vaccination and SARS-CoV-2 variants. Study observations and caveats: Once vaccination had occurred, spike-specific CD8+ and CD4+ T cell responses reportedly showed substantial breadth. Comparable non-spike TCR breadth was observed in vaccine and placebo recipients.

Documented treatment: about 20 received Ad26.COV2.S at low or high dose, single or two shots; five or six received placebo; per-sample allocation not given. Specimen acquisition occurred on day 63 following the initial vaccine or placebo injection. Looked up from germline, CDR1 is DFQATT and CDR2 is SNEGSKA (reference sequence). The V end lost 6 bases, the J end lost 7 bases, and 22 bases lay between the germline ends. The CDR3 extends over 15 amino acids. The table came from immunoSEQ multiplex PCR; TCRdb's copy has only in-frame clones and leaves some out. The table lists hundreds of thousands of clones, about nine tenths of them singletons. As for this clone: Antigen specificity is unknown.

The sequencing used peripheral blood, collected in a trial of Ad26.COV2.S vaccine versus placebo. The sequence was collected from a person aged 18-60 years who received the Ad26.COV2.S COVID-19 vaccine or a placebo. The rearrangement links TRBV20-1 to TRBJ2-1; D assignment may be TRBD1 or TRBD2 (5 bases each). As DNA, the CDR3 is TGCAGTGCCAGTAAACGGGACCCATATAGGAATGAGCAGTTCTTC. Amino acids: CSASKRDPYRNEQFF.